This T cell receptor (beta chain) comes out of a study of naive and memory T cell subsets. Sequential positive selection took CD4 T cells first, then CD8 T cells. Cells stained for CD3, CD4, CD8, CD45RA and CD27 were sorted into four subsets. This clonotype was counted at least ten times. Its antigen is still unknown. General observations from the study: Possibly reflecting memory cells re-expressing CD45RA, a few larger clonotypes occurred in naive repertoires, especially CD8. Each distinct alpha or beta sequence counts as one clonotype.

The beta constant-region primer was an equimolar mix of two oligonucleotides covering TRBC1 and TRBC2. Ligated cDNA was amplified by four rounds of PCR with nested alpha and beta constant-region primers and SP2. The cDNA 3' end received a ligated single-stranded oligonucleotide carrying the SP2 primer and a 12-nucleotide UMI. Each CDR3 protein gets one entry after TCRdb re-called the UMI-ligation and nested PCR reads with MiXCR. The repertoire includes about 99,000 distinct CDR3 sequences, roughly 15% of them detected once, and 2.5% to 3.5% sits in the top ten. The sequencing input was naive CD8+ T cells from blood. This sequence originates from a human donor in good health.

CDR3 protein: CASSLAGEAFF. The CDR3 DNA reads TGTGCCAGCAGCTTGGCGGGTGAAGCTTTCTTT. This rearrangement joins TRBV5-5 to TRBJ1-1; no clear D gene. Between the trimmed V and J ends, which lost 0 bases and 7 bases, there was a span of 4 bases. CDR3 length equals 11 residues. CDR1 is SGHKS and CDR2 is YYEKEE in the germline V gene (reference sequence).